This T cell receptor beta chain emerged from a study of T cell responses to AZD1222 COVID-19 vaccine. Study-wide points: A mostly white British donor set with more females was recruited, and clonal diversity was possibly underestimated. Nearly half of spike-specific TCRs reportedly go after variant regions that carry no mutations. The number of AZD1222 recipients seropositive at baseline was only 5 to 7.

The V and J ends lost 7 bases and 4 bases, in that order; junction bases with no gene match: 4. This CDR3 contains 14 residues. Germline V gene data show CDR1 as MNHEY and CDR2 as SVGAGI. Concerning this clone itself: The antigen remains undetermined.

Method: immunoSEQ multiplex PCR; TCRdb's copy keeps in-frame clones and lacks some. In the table there are around 110,000 clones, around nine tenths of which are singletons. Second-dose schedules of about 4 or about 12 weeks were combined. This rearrangement joins TRBV6-5 to TRBJ1-5; 10 bases are a match to TRBD1. Material: peripheral blood, obtained 28 days after the second AZD1222 dose. The sequence was obtained from an adult who received the AZD1222 COVID-19 vaccine. CDR3 coding DNA: TGTGCCAGCATTCCGGACAGGGGGAATCAGCCCCAGCATTTT. Translating it yields CASIPDRGNQPQHF.